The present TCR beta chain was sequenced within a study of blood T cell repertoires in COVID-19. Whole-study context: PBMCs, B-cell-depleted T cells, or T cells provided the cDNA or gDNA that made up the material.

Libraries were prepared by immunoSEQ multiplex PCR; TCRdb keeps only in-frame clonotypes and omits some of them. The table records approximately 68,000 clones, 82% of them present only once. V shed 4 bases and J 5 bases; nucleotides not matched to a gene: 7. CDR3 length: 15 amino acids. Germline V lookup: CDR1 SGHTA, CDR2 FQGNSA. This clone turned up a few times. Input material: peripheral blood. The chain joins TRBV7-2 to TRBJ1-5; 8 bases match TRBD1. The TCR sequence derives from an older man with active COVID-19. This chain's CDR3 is CASSSRTGRDQPQHF. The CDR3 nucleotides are TGTGCCAGCAGCTCGCGGACAGGGCGCGATCAGCCCCAGCATTTT.